This record covers a single T cell receptor (beta chain). Produced via immunoSEQ multiplex PCR; TCRdb's table is partial and in-frame only. The table lists approximately 99,000 clones, under 95% of them singletons. The data are from a study of T cell changes during pregnancy in multiple sclerosis. The specimen was peripheral blood, collected after pregnancy. The sequence came from a female donor with multiple sclerosis, enrolled in a pregnancy study.

The CDR3 loop is CASSPGLAGQFF. The CDR3, as DNA: TGTGCCAGCAGCCCAGGACTAGCGGGACAGTTCTTC. The chain couples TRBV11-2 to TRBJ2-1; TRBD2 aligns across 12 bases. J gave up 13 bases and V 5 bases, and 3 bases lay outside the gene matches. CDR1 is SGHAT, CDR2 FQNNGV, per germline. The CDR3 sequence is 12 residues long. Complete variable domain (other parts from reference TRBV11-2 and TRBJ2-1): EAGVAQSPRYKIIEKRQSVAFWCNPISGHATLYWYQQILGQGPKLLIQFQNNGVVDDSQLPKDRFSAERLKGVDSTLKIQPAKLEDSAVYLCASSPGLAGQFFGPGTRLTVL.